A selection of T cell receptor beta chains follows, all from one sample in a study of blood T cell repertoires in COVID-19. Assay used: immunoSEQ multiplex PCR; TCRdb lists only in-frame clones, some missing. The sample records approximately 290,000 clones, roughly 89% being singletons. Sequencing input: peripheral blood. All receptors come from a man aged 25 to 45 with acute or convalescent COVID-19. Each CDR3 is given with its conserved first and last residue. The order of the fields is V gene, clone size, J gene, D gene, CDR3 DNA, CDR3 protein. D genes are given only for firm matches. Some rows mark clone size as missing; the rest say once, few, many or name a class of expanded clone.

V: TRBV29-1; size: NA; J: TRBJ2-1; D: TRBD2; DNA: TGCAGCGTCCGATCAGCGGGAGGAATCTACAATGAGCAGTTCTTC; CDR3: CSVRSAGGIYNEQFF
V: TRBV7-8; size: NA; J: TRBJ1-6; D: NA; DNA: TGTGCCAGCAGCTTACGGGGTGAGGGATCACCCCTCCACTTT; CDR3: CASSLRGEGSPLHF
V: TRBV3-1/TRBV3-2; size: NA; J: TRBJ2-6; D: TRBD1; DNA: TGTGCCAGCAGCCAAGATCGGAGTTGGTCAGGGGGCTTCTCTGGGGCCAACGTCCTGACTTTC; CDR3: CASSQDRSWSGGFSGANVLTF
V: TRBV4-1; size: NA; J: TRBJ1-2; D: NA; DNA: TGCGCCAGCAGCCAAGGGAAGGACAGTTACGTTGGCTACACCTTC; CDR3: CASSQGKDSYVGYTF
V: TRBV6-6; size: NA; J: TRBJ2-1; D: NA; DNA: TGTGCCAGCAGTTACGTCCGGGACTCCAGCGGTCATGAGCAGTTCTTC; CDR3: CASSYVRDSSGHEQFF
V: TRBV21-1; size: once; J: TRBJ1-5; D: NA; DNA: TGTGCCAGCAGCAAAACAGAGTACCTTAGCAATCAGCCCCAGCATTTT; CDR3: CASSKTEYLSNQPQHF
V: TRBV27; size: NA; J: TRBJ2-7; D: NA; DNA: TGTGCCAGCAGTTTGAGGAGAATGGACGAGCAGTACTTC; CDR3: CASSLRRMDEQYF
V: TRBV7-6; size: few; J: TRBJ1-1; D: TRBD1; DNA: TGTGCCAGCAGCTTAGGGACAGGGATGAACACTGAAGCTTTCTTT; CDR3: CASSLGTGMNTEAFF
V: TRBV19; size: NA; J: TRBJ1-5; D: NA; DNA: TGTGCCAGTAGTATACGGGATCAGCCCCAGCATTTT; CDR3: CASSIRDQPQHF
V: TRBV5-1; size: few; J: TRBJ1-1; D: NA; DNA: TGCGCCAGCAGCTGGGGGGGTAGCACTGAAGCTTTCTTT; CDR3: CASSWGGSTEAFF
V: TRBV5-4; size: NA; J: TRBJ2-5; D: NA; DNA: TGTGCCAGCAGCCTCGGGGAGTTACAAGAGACCCAGTACTTC; CDR3: CASSLGELQETQYF
V: TRBV5-8; size: NA; J: TRBJ1-1; D: NA; DNA: TGCCCCACAATACAGGGTAGGTTTTATGTCTCCAACACTGAAGCTTTCTTT; CDR3: CPTIQGRFYVSNTEAFF
V: TRBV28; size: NA; J: TRBJ1-6; D: TRBD1; DNA: TGTGCCAGCAATGGACAGGGGGGAGGGGACTCACCCCTCCACTTT; CDR3: CASNGQGGGDSPLHF
V: TRBV19; size: NA; J: TRBJ2-7; D: NA; DNA: TGTGCCAGTAGTCCGGACAGCAGATACGAGCAGTACTTC; CDR3: CASSPDSRYEQYF
V: TRBV20-1; size: few; J: TRBJ1-1; D: NA; DNA: TGCAGTGCTGGACAGAACACTGAAGCTTTCTTT; CDR3: CSAGQNTEAFF
V: TRBV30; size: NA; J: TRBJ1-1; D: TRBD1; DNA: TGTGCCTGGAGTGTACGACAGGGAACTGAAGCTTTCTTT; CDR3: CAWSVRQGTEAFF
V: TRBV7-3; size: NA; J: TRBJ2-2; D: NA; DNA: TGTGCCAGCAGCTTAGTGGCACCGCACACCGGGGAGCTGTTTTTT; CDR3: CASSLVAPHTGELFF
V: TRBV6-1; size: NA; J: TRBJ2-7; D: NA; DNA: TGTGCCAGCAGTGAAGTAGGGGTTGGACACTACGAGCAGTACTTC; CDR3: CASSEVGVGHYEQYF
V: TRBV11-3; size: few; J: TRBJ2-1; D: NA; DNA: TGTGCCAGCAGCTTAGAGTATAGAGGGAACAATGAGCAGTTCTTC; CDR3: CASSLEYRGNNEQFF
V: TRBV28; size: NA; J: TRBJ2-3; D: NA; DNA: TGTGCCAGCAACCGGCGGAACACAGATACGCAGTATTTT; CDR3: CASNRRNTDTQYF
V: TRBV10-3; size: NA; J: TRBJ2-1; D: TRBD1; DNA: TGTGCCATCAGTGATATTCGGGACAGGGGCTCTTCCTACAATGAGCAGTTCTTC; CDR3: CAISDIRDRGSSYNEQFF
V: TRBV27; size: NA; J: TRBJ2-2; D: NA; DNA: TGTGCCAGCAGTATTCGCAGGGCCCCCGGGGAGCTGTTTTTT; CDR3: CASSIRRAPGELFF
V: TRBV5-6; size: NA; J: TRBJ2-5; D: NA; DNA: TGTGCCAGCAGCTTTCGTTCGCGCCTCCAAGAGACCCAGTACTTC; CDR3: CASSFRSRLQETQYF
V: TRBV19; size: NA; J: TRBJ2-4; D: NA; DNA: TGTGCCAGTAGTATAGGAGGGACAAGTGGAATTCAGTACTTC; CDR3: CASSIGGTSGIQYF
V: TRBV6-6; size: NA; J: TRBJ2-7; D: TRBD1; DNA: TGTGCCAGCAGTTATGTCGCAGGGGGCGACGAGCAGTACTTC; CDR3: CASSYVAGGDEQYF
V: TRBV6-5; size: NA; J: TRBJ1-1; D: NA; DNA: TGTGCCAGCAGTTACTCGAACGGCCCGGGAGGAACTGCTTTCTTT; CDR3: CASSYSNGPGGTAFF
V: TRBV6-5; size: once; J: TRBJ2-5; D: TRBD1; DNA: TGTGCCAGCAGGACGACAGGGAGTTTTCAAGAGACCCAGTACTTC; CDR3: CASRTTGSFQETQYF
V: TRBV2; size: NA; J: TRBJ2-1; D: TRBD2; DNA: TGTGCCAGCGGGGGGACTAGCGGCTCCTACAATGAGCAGTTCTTC; CDR3: CASGGTSGSYNEQFF
V: TRBV4-1; size: NA; J: TRBJ1-5; D: TRBD1; DNA: TGCGCCAGCAGCCAAGATCGTTACAGGGGACAGCCCCAGCATTTT; CDR3: CASSQDRYRGQPQHF
V: TRBV6-2/TRBV6-3; size: NA; J: TRBJ1-6; D: TRBD1; DNA: TGTGCCAGCAGTAGCACGGACAGGGGGCGATCATTCCCCTATAATTCACCCCTCCACTTT; CDR3: CASSSTDRGRSFPYNSPLHF
V: TRBV14; size: NA; J: TRBJ2-2; D: NA; DNA: TGTGCCAGCAGCCAGGTGACATATGGCGGGGAGCTGTTTTTT; CDR3: CASSQVTYGGELFF
V: TRBV24-1; size: NA; J: TRBJ1-4; D: NA; DNA: TGTGCCACCAGTGACTCAGGGTTGGAAGATGAAAAACTGTTTTTT; CDR3: CATSDSGLEDEKLFF
V: TRBV2; size: NA; J: TRBJ1-1; D: TRBD1; DNA: TGTGCCACCCGGACAGGGCCTGAAGCTTTCTTT; CDR3: CATRTGPEAFF
V: TRBV11-2; size: NA; J: TRBJ1-2; D: NA; DNA: TGTGCCAGCAGCCAGCCGGGTGCTCACTATGGCTACACCTTC; CDR3: CASSQPGAHYGYTF
V: TRBV6-6; size: NA; J: TRBJ1-5; D: NA; DNA: TGTGCCAGCAGTCATGAGATGGGCAATCAGCCCCAGCATTTT; CDR3: CASSHEMGNQPQHF
V: TRBV19; size: once; J: TRBJ1-6; D: NA; DNA: TGTGCCAGTAGTATAAAACAGTATAATTCACCCCTCCACTTT; CDR3: CASSIKQYNSPLHF
V: TRBV28; size: NA; J: TRBJ2-1; D: NA; DNA: TGTGCCAGCAGTAGAGCGGGACAGGCCTACAATGAGCAGTTCTTC; CDR3: CASSRAGQAYNEQFF
V: TRBV14; size: NA; J: TRBJ2-1; D: TRBD2; DNA: TGTGCCAGCAGCCCTGGGAGAAGCGGGAGTTGGAATGAGCAGTTCTTC; CDR3: CASSPGRSGSWNEQFF
V: TRBV19; size: NA; J: TRBJ1-5; D: NA; DNA: TGTGCCAGTAGTATCGACGGGGGAAATCAGCCCCAGCATTTT; CDR3: CASSIDGGNQPQHF
V: TRBV5-1; size: NA; J: TRBJ2-3; D: TRBD1; DNA: TGCGCCAGCGCCGGAACAGGGGGCGCGGTTAATACGCAGTATTTT; CDR3: CASAGTGGAVNTQYF
V: TRBV2; size: NA; J: TRBJ1-1; D: TRBD1; DNA: TGTGCCAGCAGATACCGGGACAGTGGAGGCCTTGAAGCTTTCTTT; CDR3: CASRYRDSGGLEAFF
V: TRBV28; size: NA; J: TRBJ2-1; D: NA; DNA: TGTGCCAGCAGTTTGAGAGCGGGTCTCAATGAGCAGTTCTTC; CDR3: CASSLRAGLNEQFF
V: TRBV5-1; size: NA; J: TRBJ2-7; D: TRBD1; DNA: TGCGCCAGCAGCTACCCGGGGACAGGGGGGTCCCACGAGCAGTACTTC; CDR3: CASSYPGTGGSHEQYF
V: TRBV7-2; size: NA; J: TRBJ1-6; D: NA; DNA: TGTGCCAGCAGCTTAGCGGGAGGACCTACCAATTCACCCCTCCACTTT; CDR3: CASSLAGGPTNSPLHF
V: TRBV30; size: once; J: TRBJ1-5; D: NA; DNA: TGTGCCTGGAGTCCTCCGGGAACTTCGAATCAGCCCCAGCATTTT; CDR3: CAWSPPGTSNQPQHF
V: TRBV5-1; size: once; J: TRBJ1-6; D: NA; DNA: TGCGCCAGCAGCTCAAACAGGATGATTAATTCACCCCTCCACTTT; CDR3: CASSSNRMINSPLHF
V: TRBV10-3; size: NA; J: TRBJ2-3; D: TRBD2; DNA: TGTGCCATCAGTGAGGAGCGGGGAACAGATACGCAGTATTTT; CDR3: CAISEERGTDTQYF
V: TRBV4-2; size: once; J: TRBJ2-1; D: NA; DNA: TGTGCCAGCAGCCAAGATCCGCTAGTCGGCAGTGAGCAGTTCTTC; CDR3: CASSQDPLVGSEQFF
V: TRBV28; size: NA; J: TRBJ2-2; D: NA; DNA: TGTGCCAGCAGTCAGGGGAGGGGGATCGGGGAGCTGTTTTTT; CDR3: CASSQGRGIGELFF
V: TRBV10-2; size: NA; J: TRBJ1-1; D: TRBD1; DNA: TGCGCCAGCGAGTACTCAGGGGGTACTGAAGCTTTCTTT; CDR3: CASEYSGGTEAFF
V: TRBV28; size: NA; J: TRBJ1-2; D: NA; DNA: TGTGCCAGCAGTTTACGCCAAACAGGTTCCTATGGCTACACCTTC; CDR3: CASSLRQTGSYGYTF
V: TRBV5-4; size: once; J: TRBJ2-5; D: TRBD2; DNA: TGTGCCAGCAGCCCACGACTAGCGGGGGTAGAGACCCAGTACTTC; CDR3: CASSPRLAGVETQYF
V: TRBV12-5; size: NA; J: TRBJ1-1; D: NA; DNA: TGTGCTAGTGGTTTGAGAGAGAACACTGAAGCTTTCTTT; CDR3: CASGLRENTEAFF
V: TRBV6-4; size: NA; J: TRBJ2-1; D: NA; DNA: TGTGCCAGCAGTGACTTACCGGCAGGGGTGTATGAGCAGTTCTTC; CDR3: CASSDLPAGVYEQFF